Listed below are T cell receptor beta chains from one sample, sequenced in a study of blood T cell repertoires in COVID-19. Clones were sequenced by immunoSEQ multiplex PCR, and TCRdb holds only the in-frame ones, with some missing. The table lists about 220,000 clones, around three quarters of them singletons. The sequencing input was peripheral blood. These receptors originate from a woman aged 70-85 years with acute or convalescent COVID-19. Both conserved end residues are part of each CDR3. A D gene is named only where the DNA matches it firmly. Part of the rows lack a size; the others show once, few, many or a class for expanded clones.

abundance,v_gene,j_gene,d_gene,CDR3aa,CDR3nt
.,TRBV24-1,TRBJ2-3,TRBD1,CATSDRGQLTDTQYF,TGTGCCACCAGTGACCGGGGACAGCTCACAGATACGCAGTATTTT
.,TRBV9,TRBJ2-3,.,CASSTRTGTDTQYF,TGTGCCAGCAGCACAAGGACAGGCACAGATACGCAGTATTTT
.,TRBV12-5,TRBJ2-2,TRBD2,CASGDPGTSGGVFTGELFF,TGTGCTAGTGGTGATCCCGGGACTAGCGGGGGGGTGTTCACCGGGGAGCTGTTTTTT
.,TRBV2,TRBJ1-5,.,CASNWGGMLQPQHF,TGTGCCAGCAACTGGGGAGGGATGCTTCAGCCCCAGCATTTT
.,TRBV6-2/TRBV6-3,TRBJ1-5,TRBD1,CASSYTGDNQPQHF,TGTGCCAGCAGTTACACAGGGGACAATCAGCCCCAGCATTTT
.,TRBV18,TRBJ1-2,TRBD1,CASSPQGAGGYTF,TGTGCCAGCTCACCGCAGGGGGCAGGGGGCTACACCTTC
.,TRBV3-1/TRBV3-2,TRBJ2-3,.,CASTPPGTDTQYF,TGTGCCAGCACCCCCCCGGGCACAGATACGCAGTATTTT
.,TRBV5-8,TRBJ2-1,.,CASSLNWAGNEQFF,TGTGCCAGCAGCCTAAATTGGGCAGGCAATGAGCAGTTCTTC
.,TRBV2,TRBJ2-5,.,CASDGLEGGADRETQYF,TGTGCCAGCGACGGGCTTGAGGGCGGGGCGGATCGAGAGACCCAGTACTTC
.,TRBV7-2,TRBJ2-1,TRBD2,CASSPSGSSSYNEQFF,TGTGCCAGCAGCCCTAGCGGGTCCAGCTCCTACAATGAGCAGTTCTTC
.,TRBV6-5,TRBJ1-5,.,CASSTHYSNQPQHF,TGTGCCAGCAGTACTCATTATAGCAATCAGCCCCAGCATTTT
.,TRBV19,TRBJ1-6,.,CASTTTGSSYNSPLHF,TGTGCCAGTACCACCACAGGGAGCTCCTATAATTCACCCCTCCACTTT
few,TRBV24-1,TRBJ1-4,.,CATSDLAENEKLFF,TGTGCCACCAGTGATTTGGCGGAAAATGAAAAACTGTTTTTT
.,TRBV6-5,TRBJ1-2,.,CASTKRGGESGGYTF,TGTGCCAGCACCAAAAGGGGAGGGGAGTCGGGCGGCTACACCTTC
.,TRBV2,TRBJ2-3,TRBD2,CASSEARLGGRDTQYF,TGTGCCAGCAGTGAAGCGAGGCTGGGGGGGAGGGATACGCAGTATTTT
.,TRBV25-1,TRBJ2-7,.,CASNREGSYEQYF,TGTGCCAGCAACAGGGAAGGGTCCTACGAGCAGTACTTC
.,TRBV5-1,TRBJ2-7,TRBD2,CASSSGGGTFLPYEQYF,TGCGCCAGCAGCTCGGGCGGGGGGACTTTCTTACCCTACGAGCAGTACTTC
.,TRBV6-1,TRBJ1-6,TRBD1,CASSEYGTGPDTLHF,TGTGCCAGCAGTGAATACGGGACAGGCCCTGACACCCTCCACTTT
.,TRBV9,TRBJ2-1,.,CASSVVPSENNEQFF,TGTGCCAGCAGCGTAGTGCCCAGCGAAAACAATGAGCAGTTCTTC
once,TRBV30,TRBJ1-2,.,CAWLGGNGYTF,TGTGCCTGGCTCGGGGGGAATGGCTACACCTTC
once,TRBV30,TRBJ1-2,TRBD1,CAAATGAGYTF,TGTGCCGCTGCGACAGGGGCCGGCTACACCTTC
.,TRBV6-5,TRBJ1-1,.,CAIKTGGPNTEAFF,TGTGCCATTAAAACGGGGGGCCCGAACACTGAAGCTTTCTTT
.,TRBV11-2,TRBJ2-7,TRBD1,CASRDRVAYEQYF,TGTGCCAGCAGGGACAGGGTAGCCTACGAGCAGTACTTC
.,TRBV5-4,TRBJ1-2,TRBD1,CASSFYRDRDAGYTF,TGTGCCAGCAGCTTCTATCGGGACAGGGACGCTGGCTACACCTTC
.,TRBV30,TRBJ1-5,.,CAWSGALFQPQHF,TGTGCCTGGAGTGGGGCCTTATTCCAGCCCCAGCATTTT
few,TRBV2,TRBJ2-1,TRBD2,CASSEPLAGGFGEQFF,TGTGCCAGCAGTGAACCCCTAGCGGGGGGTTTTGGTGAGCAGTTCTTC
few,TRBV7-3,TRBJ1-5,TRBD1,CASSTRTGPYSNQPQHF,TGTGCCAGCAGCACCCGGACAGGCCCCTATAGCAATCAGCCCCAGCATTTT
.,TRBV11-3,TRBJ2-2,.,CASSLEGATGELFF,TGTGCCAGCAGCTTAGAGGGGGCAACCGGGGAGCTGTTTTTT
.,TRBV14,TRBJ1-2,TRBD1,CASSVTGTGGSYGYTF,TGTGCCAGCAGCGTAACCGGGACAGGGGGCTCCTATGGCTACACCTTC
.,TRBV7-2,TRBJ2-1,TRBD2,CASHRLAGNNEQFF,TGTGCCAGCCACAGACTAGCGGGTAACAATGAGCAGTTCTTC
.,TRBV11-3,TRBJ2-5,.,CASSARPGAQETQYF,TGTGCCAGCAGCGCCCGGCCAGGGGCACAAGAGACCCAGTACTTC
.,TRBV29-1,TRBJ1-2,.,CSVVQGRSYGYTF,TGCAGCGTTGTGCAGGGGAGAAGCTATGGCTACACCTTC
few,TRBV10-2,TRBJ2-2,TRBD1,CASSTGTVNTGELFF,TGCGCCAGCAGTACCGGGACAGTGAACACCGGGGAGCTGTTTTTT
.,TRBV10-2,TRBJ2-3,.,CASSDRSGSTDTQYF,TGCGCCAGCAGTGACAGGTCAGGGAGCACAGATACGCAGTATTTT
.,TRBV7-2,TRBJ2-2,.,CASSLVGGVTGELFF,TGTGCCAGCAGCTTAGTAGGGGGGGTTACCGGGGAGCTGTTTTTT
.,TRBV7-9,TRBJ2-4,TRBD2,CASSLRSGGEDIQYF,TGTGCCAGCAGCTTAAGGTCGGGGGGAGAAGACATTCAGTACTTC
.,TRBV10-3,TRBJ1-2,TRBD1,CAISVTGTGLGYTF,TGTGCCATCAGTGTGACCGGGACAGGGCTTGGCTACACCTTC
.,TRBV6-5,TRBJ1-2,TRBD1,CASRRLGQGESYTF,TGTGCCAGCAGACGACTTGGACAGGGGGAGAGCTACACCTTC
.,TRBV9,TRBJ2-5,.,CASSVIAGETQYF,TGTGCCAGCAGCGTGATAGCAGGGGAGACCCAGTACTTC
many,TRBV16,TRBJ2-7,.,CASSQEGDSYEQYF,TGTGCCAGCAGCCAAGAGGGGGATTCCTACGAGCAGTACTTC
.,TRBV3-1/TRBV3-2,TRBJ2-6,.,CASSRGESGANVLTF,TGTGCCAGCAGCCGGGGGGAATCCGGGGCCAACGTCCTGACTTTC
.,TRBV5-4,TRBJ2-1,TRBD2,CASSPRGSGGVSYNEQFF,TGTGCCAGCAGCCCCCGGGGTAGCGGGGGAGTCTCCTACAATGAGCAGTTCTTC
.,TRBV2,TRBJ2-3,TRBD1,CASSRQGGGGYTDTQYF,TGTGCCAGCAGTCGACAGGGGGGCGGTGGCTACACAGATACGCAGTATTTT
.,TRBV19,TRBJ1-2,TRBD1,CASSTGQRYGYTF,TGTGCCAGTAGTACGGGACAGAGGTATGGCTACACCTTC
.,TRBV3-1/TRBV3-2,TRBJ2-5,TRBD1,CASSLGTGSRETQYF,TGTGCCAGCAGCCTTGGGACAGGGTCTCGAGAGACCCAGTACTTC
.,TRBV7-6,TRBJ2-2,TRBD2,CASSFGLAGGGGELFF,TGTGCCAGCAGCTTCGGACTAGCGGGGGGCGGCGGGGAGCTGTTTTTT
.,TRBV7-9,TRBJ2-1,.,CASSSGGGGQFF,TGTGCCAGCAGCTCAGGGGGCGGGGGACAGTTCTTC
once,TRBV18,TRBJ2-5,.,CASSFLRQETQYF,TGTGCCAGCTCCTTTCTGAGACAAGAGACCCAGTACTTC